This passage covers 14 T cell receptor beta chains from one sample sequenced in a study of monozygotic twins with cystic fibrosis. Produced via immunoSEQ multiplex PCR; TCRdb's table is partial and in-frame only. The table lists approximately 32,000 clones, around 96% of them singletons. Specimen: blood. These receptors were collected from a girl under 10 years old with cystic fibrosis.

This sequence joins TRBV30 and TRBJ1-1, with D hard to call. V lost 3 bases and J 5 bases, leaving 7 bases between the germline ends. This CDR3 comprises 11 residues. From germline, CDR1 is GTSNPN and CDR2 SVGIG (reference sequence). CDR3 DNA: TGTGCCTGGAGGCCCCGAACTGAAGCTTTCTTT. Translated, it gives CAWRPRTEAFF.

This sequence joins TRBV18 and TRBJ1-1; D possibly corresponds to TRBD1 (6 bases). This CDR3 is built from 14 residues. Germline loops: CDR1 KGHSH, CDR2 LQKENI. Trimming removed 5 bases at V and 0 bases at J, with 10 bases between. In DNA form, the CDR3 reads TGTGCCAGCTCAACGGGACATTTGAACACTGAAGCTTTCTTT. Protein product: CASSTGHLNTEAFF.

The chain uses TRBV30 and TRBJ1-3; D is uncertain. Germline values: CDR1 GTSNPN, CDR2 SVGIG (reference sequence). Trimming left V 0 bases short and J 15 bases short, with 15 bases between. The CDR3 loop spans 12 amino acids. CDR3 nucleotide sequence: TGTGCCTGGAGTGTCCTGCGTCTACGACGATATTTT. It encodes CAWSVLRLRRYF.

The chain recombines TRBV2 with TRBJ2-1, with 9 bases matching TRBD2. This CDR3 is built from 17 residues. Germline V gene data show CDR1 as SNHLY and CDR2 as FYNNEI. Trimming took 7 bases from V and 6 from J; bases not matched to a gene: 16. CDR3 residues: CASTRLAGTSHPNEQFF. For the CDR3, the DNA is TGTGCCAGCACGAGGCTAGCGGGAACTTCTCACCCCAATGAGCAGTTCTTC.

CDR3: CASSLPGAKIEQFF. The CDR3 region has the DNA TGTGCCAGCAGCCTCCCCGGGGCCAAAATTGAGCAGTTCTTC. This chain uses TRBV14 with TRBJ2-1; either TRBD1 or TRBD2 may supply D (5 bases each). V was trimmed by 4 bases and J by 9 bases, leaving 16 bases between them. Germline CDR1 and CDR2: SGHDN and FVKESK. The CDR3 sequence is 14 residues long. The full variable domain, its missing parts supplied by reference TRBV14 and TRBJ2-1, is EAGVTQFPSHSVIEKGQTVTLRCDPISGHDNLYWYRRVMGKEIKFLLHFVKESKQDESGMPNNRFLAERTGGTYSTLKVQPAELEDSGVYFCASSLPGAKIEQFFGPGTRLTVL.

The chain joins TRBV18 to TRBJ2-2; 8 nucleotides line up with TRBD1. Per the germline V gene, CDR1 is KGHSH and CDR2 is LQKENI. This CDR3 region has 15 residues. J was trimmed by 3 bases and V by 3 bases; bases with no gene match: 3. The CDR3 reads CASSPGTGDTGELFF. The CDR3 nucleotides read TGTGCCAGCTCACCTGGGACAGGAGACACCGGGGAGCTGTTTTTT.

V and J are TRBV28 and TRBJ1-2; D remains ambiguous. Trimming pared 5 bases from V and 4 bases from J, leaving 17 bases between. CDR3 length: 15 residues. The germline V gene encodes CDR1 MDHEN and CDR2 SYDVKM. DNA for the CDR3: TGTGCCAGCAGTAGCCCTAAATTGGCTTCCTATGGCTACACCTTC. It specifies CASSSPKLASYGYTF.

The chain couples TRBV5-1 to TRBJ1-1; 8 nucleotides line up with TRBD1. J gave up 1 base and V 5 bases, and 10 bases lay outside the gene matches. This CDR3 is built from 16 residues. Germline-derived CDR1 and CDR2 are SGHRS and YFSETQ. The CDR3 nucleotides read TGCGCCAGCAGGTACTCAGGGGGCGGGACGAACACTGAAGCTTTCTTT. Its protein is CASRYSGGGTNTEAFF.

The rearrangement uses TRBV5-1 and TRBJ2-1; 12 positions agree with TRBD2. This CDR3 contains 16 residues. CDR1 is SGHRS, CDR2 YFSETQ, per germline. V lost 4 bases to trimming and J lost 0 bases; unmatched junction nucleotides: 2. CDR3 DNA: TGCGCCAGCAGCCAGACTAGCGGGAGCTCCTACAATGAGCAGTTCTTC. This translates into CASSQTSGSSYNEQFF. The full variable domain, in which reference TRBV5-1 and TRBJ2-1 provide the parts outside the CDR3, is KAGVTQTPRYLIKTRGQQVTLSCSPISGHRSVSWYQQTPGQGLQFLFEYFSETQRNKGNFPGRFSGRQFSNSRSEMNVSTLELGDSALYLCASSQTSGSSYNEQFFGPGTRLTVL.

The V and J genes are TRBV5-6 and TRBJ1-1; D is undetermined. The CDR3 extends over 14 amino acids. With 7 bases removed from V and 0 bases from J, the gap between germline ends came to 13 bases. Germline CDR1 and CDR2: SGHDT and YYEEEE. The DNA of the CDR3 is TGTGCCAGCGTGGAGGGTCTAATGAACACTGAAGCTTTCTTT. It codes for CASVEGLMNTEAFF.

The V and J genes are TRBV7-8 and TRBJ1-2; 12 bases map to TRBD1. Germline V gene sequence: CDR1 SGHVS, CDR2 FQNEAQ. The CDR3 consists of 16 residues. Trimming removed 4 bases from V and 7 bases from J; junction bases left unmatched: 10. CDR3 nucleotide sequence: TGTGCCAGCAGCTCCCATCGGGACAGGGGGCATATTGGCTACACCTTC. Translating gives CASSSHRDRGHIGYTF.

Written as DNA, the CDR3 is TGTGCCAGCAGCGTCCGGGGAGTTTACACAGATACGCAGTATTTT. Protein: CASSVRGVYTDTQYF. The rearrangement links TRBV9 to TRBJ2-3, with a tentative D call TRBD2 (5 bases). This CDR3 comprises 15 residues. The V and J ends lost 2 bases and 2 bases respectively, with 12 bases between them. CDR1 SGDLS and CDR2 YYNGEE come from the germline V gene.

This clone appeared a single time. The chain carries TRBV4-1 and TRBJ2-1; maybe TRBD1 (7 bases). The ends were cut back, 4 bases at V and 15 bases at J, with 22 bases in the middle. Germline lookup yields CDR1 MGHRA and CDR2 YSYEKL. The CDR3 length is 14 residues. The CDR3 here is CASSRLGGGATPFF. CDR3 bases: TGCGCCAGCAGCCGCCTAGGGGGCGGGGCTACACCGTTCTTC.

CDR3 protein: CASSHRLLAGGGADTQYF. CDR3 nucleotide sequence: TGTGCCAGCAGCCACCGGCTTCTAGCGGGAGGTGGTGCAGATACGCAGTATTTT. V is TRBV7-8 and J is TRBJ2-3; 11 nucleotides agree with TRBD2. The CDR3 totals 18 residues. Germline CDR1 is SGHVS and CDR2 is FQNEAQ. J gave up 4 bases and V 5 bases, and 14 bases lay outside the gene matches.